One and the same sample provided the 27 T cell receptor beta chains below, sequenced in a study of persistence of HIV-infected CD4 T cells. The antigens for these receptors are not known. Overlapping HIV-1 Gag 15-mer peptides at roughly 1 ug per peptide per mL were used. CD40L-negative CD69-negative CD45RO-high memory CD4+ T cells were sorted as populations depleted of antigen-responding cells. This was the immunoSEQ version 4 assay in survey mode. Only in-frame clones appear in the TCRdb table, and some are missing; sequencing was by immunoSEQ multiplex PCR. Seen here are roughly 32,000 clones, 82% observed once, and the top ten hold about a sixth. The starting material was CD4+ T cells sorted from PBMCs after approximately 19-hour stimulation, obtained from a patient who received antiretroviral therapy. The source is an adult woman with HIV who was CMV-seropositive.

The chain employs TRBV29-1 and TRBJ1-2; TRBD1 agrees at 9 bases. The CDR3 consists of 15 residues. V was pared by 3 bases and J by 8 bases, with 13 bases of the junction left unmatched. Germline V lookup: CDR1 SQVTM, CDR2 ANQGSEA. The CDR3 loop reads CSVDKPGQGRGGYTF. The CDR3 nucleotides are TGCAGCGTTGACAAACCGGGACAGGGAAGGGGAGGCTACACCTTC.

The V and J genes are TRBV5-6 and TRBJ2-4; D is unclear. Germline V CDR1 and CDR2: SGHDT, YYEEEE. This CDR3 is built from 14 residues. Trimming removed 0 bases at V and 2 bases at J, with 6 bases between. CDR3 loop: CASSLGHPKNIQYF. CDR3 sequence (DNA): TGTGCCAGCAGCTTGGGGCACCCCAAAAACATTCAGTACTTC.

The V call is TRBV24-1, the J call TRBJ2-2; D gene uncertain. The germline V gene encodes CDR1 KGHDR and CDR2 SFDVKD. The CDR3 extends over 12 amino acids. Trimming left V 2 bases short and J 6 bases short, with 3 bases between. The CDR3 sequence: CATSDYPGELFF. The CDR3 DNA reads TGTGCCACCAGTGATTACCCCGGGGAGCTGTTTTTT.

The CDR3 sequence: CASSVLDRGIDTIYF. The CDR3 nucleotides read TGTGCCAGCAGCGTATTGGACAGGGGTATAGACACCATATATTTT. V and J are TRBV9 and TRBJ1-3, with 9 bases matching TRBD1. CDR1 is SGDLS, CDR2 YYNGEE, per germline. V lost 1 base and J lost 8; bases outside the gene matches: 7. The CDR3 is made up of 15 amino acids.

The rearrangement joins TRBV6-2 or TRBV6-3 to TRBJ2-5; 8 bases are a match to TRBD2. Germline V CDR1 and CDR2: MNHEY, SVGEGT. The CDR3 spans 15 residues. The ends lost 6 bases at V and 0 bases at J; junction bases unmatched: 6. In DNA, the CDR3 is TGTGCCAGCAGCGAGGGACTAGTTTACCAAGAGACCCAGTACTTC. This codes for CASSEGLVYQETQYF.

The gene calls are TRBV27 and TRBJ1-2; possibly TRBD1 for D (5 bases). This CDR3 spans 13 amino acids. Trimming took off 5 bases at V and 5 bases at J, with 12 bases between the two ends. The V gene's germline CDR1 is MNHEY and CDR2 SMNVEV (reference sequence). CDR3 nucleotide sequence: TGTGCCAGCAGTCTGGGCCCAGGGTATGGCTACACCTTC. The encoded protein is CASSLGPGYGYTF.

This chain joins TRBV29-1 and TRBJ1-1, with D possibly matching TRBD1 (6 bases). The V gene's germline CDR1 is SQVTM and CDR2 ANQGSEA. V lost 4 bases and J lost 6, with 15 bases in between. The CDR3 loop spans 13 amino acids. CDR3 residues: CSVVPGQVAEAFF. The CDR3, as DNA: TGCAGCGTTGTCCCGGGACAAGTTGCTGAAGCTTTCTTT.

The chain has TRBV6-5 and TRBJ2-7; D could derive from TRBD1 or TRBD2 (7 bases each). Trimming shortened V by 3 bases and J by 4 bases, and 16 bases separated the two germline ends. CDR3 size: 15 residues. Looked up from germline, CDR1 is MNHEY and CDR2 is SVGAGI. The CDR3 protein is CASSYQTGEGYEQYF. DNA of the CDR3: TGTGCCAGCAGTTATCAAACAGGGGAGGGGTACGAGCAGTACTTC.

This chain uses TRBV5-1 with TRBJ2-5; maybe TRBD1 (5 bases). Germline V gene data show CDR1 as SGHRS and CDR2 as YFSETQ. CDR3 size: 14 residues. V gave up 1 base and J gave up 5 bases, with 12 bases separating them. The CDR3 bases are TGCGCCAGCAGCTTGAGCAGGGCGTTGGAGACCCAGTACTTC. Protein product: CASSLSRALETQYF.

This clone was observed a few times. CDR3 sequence (DNA): TGTGCCAGTATCGGCAGCAAGAACGTCTATAGCAATCAGCCCCAGCATTTT. It encodes CASIGSKNVYSNQPQHF. This rearrangement joins TRBV19 to TRBJ1-5, with D unclear. Trimming shortened V by 7 bases and J by 0 bases, and 19 bases separated the two germline ends. The CDR3 runs 17 residues. Germline V gene sequence: CDR1 LNHDA, CDR2 SQIVND (reference sequence).

In its sample, this clone was seen a few times. The V call is TRBV18, the J call TRBJ2-7; TRBD2 matches at 7 bases. The CDR3 has 14 amino acids. Germline loops: CDR1 KGHSH, CDR2 LQKENI. The V segment lost 4 bases and the J segment 2 bases; nucleotides outside the gene matches: 5. CDR3: CASSQTGTTYEQYF. The CDR3, as DNA: TGTGCCAGCTCACAAACCGGGACTACCTACGAGCAGTACTTC. Complete variable domain (other parts from reference TRBV18 and TRBJ2-7): NAGVMQNPRHLVRRRGQEARLRCSPMKGHSHVYWYRQLPEEGLKFMVYLQKENIIDESGMPKERFSAEFPKEGPSILRIQQVVRGDSAAYFCASSQTGTTYEQYFGPGTRLTVT.

The chain has TRBV28 and TRBJ1-1; D ambiguous. Trimming took 3 bases from V and 8 from J, leaving 16 bases between them. This CDR3 comprises 14 residues. Germline lookup yields CDR1 MDHEN and CDR2 SYDVKM. CDR3 nucleotides: TGTGCCAGCAGTTTTTCGGGCCCGCTCGGGGAAGCTTTCTTT. This codes for CASSFSGPLGEAFF.

This chain links TRBV7-3 with TRBJ2-5, with 11 bases fitting TRBD2. V lost 4 bases to trimming and J lost 5 bases; unmatched junction nucleotides: 6. Per the germline V gene, CDR1 is SGHTA and CDR2 is FQGTGA. CDR3 length equals 15 residues. The CDR3 protein is CASSSTSGRYETQYF. The CDR3, as DNA: TGTGCCAGCAGCTCAACTAGCGGGAGATACGAGACCCAGTACTTC.

This chain connects TRBV7-2 to TRBJ2-3, with a tentative D call TRBD2 (6 bases). Germline CDR1 reads SGHTA; CDR2 reads FQGNSA. CDR3 length equals 16 residues. Trimming removed 5 bases from V and 3 bases from J, with 18 bases in between. This CDR3 is CASSAIGLADTDTQYF. The CDR3 DNA reads as TGTGCCAGCAGCGCTATAGGGTTAGCGGATACAGATACGCAGTATTTT. The entire variable domain, with the rest obtained from reference TRBV7-2 and TRBJ2-3, is as follows: GAGVSQSPSNKVTEKGKDVELRCDPISGHTALYWYRQSLGQGLEFLIYFQGNSAPDKSGLPSDRFSAERTGGSVSTLTIQRTQQEDSAVYLCASSAIGLADTDTQYFGPGTRLTVL.

The chain links TRBV3-1 (or the pseudogene TRBV3-2) to TRBJ1-2, with 12 bases identical to TRBD1. This CDR3 is built from 16 residues. Germline assignment: CDR1 LGHDT and CDR2 YNNKEL (reference sequence). The trim removed 4 bases at V and 4 bases at J, leaving 7 bases unmatched. CDR3 loop: CASSPRDRGRGYGYTF. As DNA, the CDR3 is TGTGCCAGCAGCCCCCGGGACAGGGGGCGCGGCTATGGCTACACCTTC.

This chain uses TRBV5-1 with TRBJ2-7; 8 bases line up with TRBD1. J was trimmed by 5 bases and V by 2 bases; bases with no gene match: 6. Germline V gene data show CDR1 as SGHRS and CDR2 as YFSETQ. The length of the CDR3 is 14 residues. CDR3 protein: CASSFGQGVHEQYF. The CDR3 DNA sequence: TGCGCCAGCAGCTTTGGACAGGGCGTACACGAGCAGTACTTC.

This rearrangement joins TRBV7-9 to TRBJ1-5, with TRBD1 as a possible D gene (5 bases). Per germline, CDR1 SEHNR and CDR2 FQNEAQ (reference sequence). The CDR3 covers 14 residues. V dropped 5 bases and J dropped 4 bases, with 12 bases sitting between them. In DNA, the CDR3 is TGTGCCAGCAGCGGACACACTGGAAATCAGCCCCAGCATTTT. This codes for CASSGHTGNQPQHF.

This clone has a handful of counts. The gene calls are TRBV27 and TRBJ2-7; D ambiguous. Germline CDR1 reads MNHEY; CDR2 reads SMNVEV (reference sequence). The CDR3 is 13 amino acids. V lost 5 bases, J lost 3 bases, and 11 bases lay in between. The CDR3, as DNA: TGTGCCAGCAGTAGTAACGGCCACTACGAGCAGTACTTC. Protein sequence: CASSSNGHYEQYF.

The chain recombines TRBV6-5 with TRBJ2-5, with D possibly called TRBD1 or TRBD2 (5 bases each). Trimming shortened V by 6 bases and J by 1 base, and 9 bases separated the two germline ends. Germline CDR1 reads MNHEY; CDR2 reads SVGAGI. The CDR3 loop spans 13 amino acids. The CDR3 is CASRSGTQETQYF. The CDR3 region has the DNA TGTGCCAGCAGGTCCGGGACCCAAGAGACCCAGTACTTC.

This sequence joins TRBV7-8 and TRBJ2-3, with D tentatively TRBD1 (5 bases). The CDR3 has 11 residues. With 5 bases removed from V and 6 bases from J, the gap between germline ends came to 6 bases. The germline CDR1 and CDR2 sequences are SGHVS and FQNEAQ. The CDR3 sequence is CASSQGDTQYF. In DNA form, the CDR3 reads TGTGCCAGCAGCCAGGGCGATACGCAGTATTTT.

This clone was seen a few times. The CDR3 loop is CASSMQGTEAFF. The CDR3 DNA follows: TGCGCCAGCAGCATGCAGGGGACTGAAGCTTTCTTT. The J gene is TRBJ1-1, the V gene TRBV5-1, with D perhaps TRBD1 (6 bases). Trimming took 4 bases from V and 5 from J, leaving 9 bases between them. The CDR3 is 12 amino acids. CDR1 and CDR2 (germline): SGHRS, YFSETQ.

This clone was recorded once. The chain couples TRBV7-8 to TRBJ2-2; TRBD1 matches 7 bases. With 9 bases clipped from V and 4 bases from J, the junction kept 11 bases outside the gene matches. The CDR3 loop spans 15 amino acids. Germline V lookup: CDR1 SGHVS, CDR2 FQNEAQ. The CDR3 spells CASSNRGVITGELFF. Here the CDR3 DNA reads TGTGCCAGTTCGAACAGGGGCGTGATCACCGGGGAGCTGTTTTTT.

V is TRBV5-1 and J is TRBJ2-3; the D is unclear. Germline V gene sequence: CDR1 SGHRS, CDR2 YFSETQ. V was trimmed by 1 base and J by 1 base, leaving 10 bases between them. The CDR3 extends over 15 amino acids. CDR3 loop: CASSLRGVGTDTQYF. As DNA, the CDR3 is TGCGCCAGCAGCTTGCGTGGGGTAGGCACAGATACGCAGTATTTT.

The chain employs TRBV5-6 and TRBJ2-5; no clear D. Germline V gives CDR1 SGHDT, CDR2 YYEEEE. Trimming stripped 1 base from V and 3 bases from J, with 10 bases between. The CDR3 extends over 14 amino acids. In DNA form, the CDR3 reads TGTGCCAGCAGCTTGAGTCAGGCTGAAGAGACCCAGTACTTC. It is translated as CASSLSQAEETQYF. Looking up the rest from reference TRBV5-6 and TRBJ2-5 gives the full variable domain: DAGVTQSPTHLIKTRGQQVTLRCSPKSGHDTVSWYQQALGQGPQFIFQYYEEEERQRGNFPDRFSGHQFPNYSSELNVNALLLGDSALYLCASSLSQAEETQYFGPGTRLLVL.

The chain joins TRBV2 to TRBJ2-3; TRBD2 agrees at 8 bases. CDR1 and CDR2 (germline): SNHLY, FYNNEI. Unmatched junction bases numbered 17, after V lost 6 bases and J lost 6 bases. CDR3 length equals 17 residues. The CDR3 DNA sequence: TGTGCCAGCAGCGGCGGCGCGGGGGGCATAAGCCAGGATACGCAGTATTTT. It yields the protein CASSGGAGGISQDTQYF. The whole variable domain, remainder taken from reference TRBV2 and TRBJ2-3, is EPEVTQTPSHQVTQMGQEVILRCVPISNHLYFYWYRQILGQKVEFLVSFYNNEISEKSEIFDDQFSVERPDGSNFTLKIRSTKLEDSAMYFCASSGGAGGISQDTQYFGPGTRLTVL.

The J gene is TRBJ1-2, the V gene TRBV6-5; maybe TRBD1 (5 bases). Between the trimmed V and J ends, which lost 4 bases and 4 bases, there was a span of 13 bases. CDR3 length equals 14 residues. Germline V gives CDR1 MNHEY, CDR2 SVGAGI. CDR3 bases: TGTGCCAGCAGTTCCTCAAGGGGCCCCTATGGCTACACCTTC. It encodes CASSSSRGPYGYTF.

Concerning this clone: Other DNA sequences in this specimen translate into the identical CDR3. This chain joins TRBV28 and TRBJ1-2; D is ambiguous. The ends were cut back, 3 bases at V and 5 bases at J, with 7 bases in the middle. Germline V gene data show CDR1 as MDHEN and CDR2 as SYDVKM. The CDR3 runs to 12 residues. The CDR3 spells CASSLGDYGYTF. CDR3 in DNA: TGTGCCAGCAGTTTGGGTGATTATGGCTACACCTTC.